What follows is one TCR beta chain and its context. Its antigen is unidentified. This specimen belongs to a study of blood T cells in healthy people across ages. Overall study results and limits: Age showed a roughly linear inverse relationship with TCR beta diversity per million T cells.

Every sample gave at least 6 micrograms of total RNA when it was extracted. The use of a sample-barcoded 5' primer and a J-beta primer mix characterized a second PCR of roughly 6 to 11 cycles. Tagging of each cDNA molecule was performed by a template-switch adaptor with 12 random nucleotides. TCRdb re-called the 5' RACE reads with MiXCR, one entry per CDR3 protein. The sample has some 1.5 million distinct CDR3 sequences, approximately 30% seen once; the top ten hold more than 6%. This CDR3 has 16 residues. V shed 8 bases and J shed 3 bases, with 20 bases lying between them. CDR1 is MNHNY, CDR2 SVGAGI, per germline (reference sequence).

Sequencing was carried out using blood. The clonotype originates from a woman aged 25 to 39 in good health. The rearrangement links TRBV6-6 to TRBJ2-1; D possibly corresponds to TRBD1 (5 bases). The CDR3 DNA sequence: TGTGCCAGCTCCCCCGTTGGGGCGTTGGGCTACAATGAGCAGTTCTTC. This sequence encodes CASSPVGALGYNEQFF.